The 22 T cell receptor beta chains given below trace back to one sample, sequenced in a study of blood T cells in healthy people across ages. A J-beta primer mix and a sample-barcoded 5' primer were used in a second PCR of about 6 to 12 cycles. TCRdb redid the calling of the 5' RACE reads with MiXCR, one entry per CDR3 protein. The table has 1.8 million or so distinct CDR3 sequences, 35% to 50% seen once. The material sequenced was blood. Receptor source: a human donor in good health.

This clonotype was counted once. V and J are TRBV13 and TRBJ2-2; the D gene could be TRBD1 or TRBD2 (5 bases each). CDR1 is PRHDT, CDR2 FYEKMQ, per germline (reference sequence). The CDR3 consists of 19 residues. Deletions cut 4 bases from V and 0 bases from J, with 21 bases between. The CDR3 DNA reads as TGTGCCAGCAGCTCATACAACACCGGGACGGCAGCGAACACCGGGGAGCTGTTTTTT. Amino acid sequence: CASSSYNTGTAANTGELFF.

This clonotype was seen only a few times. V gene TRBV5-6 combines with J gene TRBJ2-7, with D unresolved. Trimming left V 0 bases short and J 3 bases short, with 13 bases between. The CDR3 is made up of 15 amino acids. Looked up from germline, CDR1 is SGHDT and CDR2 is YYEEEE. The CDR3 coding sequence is TGTGCCAGCAGCTTGGAACAGTCCCTCAACTACGAGCAGTACTTC. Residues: CASSLEQSLNYEQYF.

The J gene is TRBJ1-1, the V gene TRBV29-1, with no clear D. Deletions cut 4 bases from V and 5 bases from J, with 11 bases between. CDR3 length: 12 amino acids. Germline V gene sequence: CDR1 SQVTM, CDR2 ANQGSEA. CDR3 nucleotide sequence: TGCAGCGTTGTTGGGGATATGACTGAAGCTTTCTTT. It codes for CSVVGDMTEAFF.

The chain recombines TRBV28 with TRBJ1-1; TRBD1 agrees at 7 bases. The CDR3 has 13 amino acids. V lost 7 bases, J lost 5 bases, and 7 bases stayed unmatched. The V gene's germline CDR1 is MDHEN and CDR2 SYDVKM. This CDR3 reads CASNRQGRTEAFF. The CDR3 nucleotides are TGTGCCAGCAACCGACAGGGACGGACTGAAGCTTTCTTT.

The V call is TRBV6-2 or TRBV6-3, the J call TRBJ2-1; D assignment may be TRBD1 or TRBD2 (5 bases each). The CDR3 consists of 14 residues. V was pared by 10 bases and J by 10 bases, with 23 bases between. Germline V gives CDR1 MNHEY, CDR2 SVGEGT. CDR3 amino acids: CATKRDGGPSEQFF. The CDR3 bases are TGTGCCACTAAAAGGGACGGAGGACCTTCCGAGCAGTTCTTC.

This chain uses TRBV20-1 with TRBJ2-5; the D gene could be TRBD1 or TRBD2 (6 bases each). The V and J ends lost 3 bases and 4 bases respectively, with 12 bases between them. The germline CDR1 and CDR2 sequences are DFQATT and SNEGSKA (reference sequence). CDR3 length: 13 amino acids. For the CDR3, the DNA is TGCAGTGCTAGGTCTACGGGGGCAGAGACCCAGTACTTC. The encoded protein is CSARSTGAETQYF.

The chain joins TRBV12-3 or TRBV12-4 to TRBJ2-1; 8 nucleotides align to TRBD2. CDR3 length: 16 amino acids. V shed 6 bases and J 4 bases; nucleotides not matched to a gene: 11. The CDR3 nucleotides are TGTGCCAGCAGAAAGCGGGGGCCCCGATCGTACAATGAGCAGTTCTTC. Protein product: CASRKRGPRSYNEQFF.

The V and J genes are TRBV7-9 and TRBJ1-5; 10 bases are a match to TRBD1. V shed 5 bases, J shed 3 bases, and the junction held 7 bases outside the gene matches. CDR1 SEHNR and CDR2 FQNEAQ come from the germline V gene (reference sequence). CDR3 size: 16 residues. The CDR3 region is CASSLGTGALNQPQHF. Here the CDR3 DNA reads TGTGCCAGCAGCCTGGGGACAGGGGCCCTCAATCAGCCCCAGCATTTT.

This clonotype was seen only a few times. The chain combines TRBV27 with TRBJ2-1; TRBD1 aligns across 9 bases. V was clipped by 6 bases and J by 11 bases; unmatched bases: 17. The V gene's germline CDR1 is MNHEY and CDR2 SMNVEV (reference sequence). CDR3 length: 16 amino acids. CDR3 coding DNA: TGTGCCAGCAGCCAGTGGGCGGGACAGGGTTCGAATAAGCAGTTCTTC. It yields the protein CASSQWAGQGSNKQFF.

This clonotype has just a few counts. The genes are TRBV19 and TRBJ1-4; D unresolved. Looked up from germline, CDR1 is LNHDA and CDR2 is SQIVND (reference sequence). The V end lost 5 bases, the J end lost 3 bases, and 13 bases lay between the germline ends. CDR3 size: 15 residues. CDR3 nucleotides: TGTGCCAGTAGTTCCCCTGGGGAGCCTAATGAAAAACTGTTTTTT. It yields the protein CASSSPGEPNEKLFF.

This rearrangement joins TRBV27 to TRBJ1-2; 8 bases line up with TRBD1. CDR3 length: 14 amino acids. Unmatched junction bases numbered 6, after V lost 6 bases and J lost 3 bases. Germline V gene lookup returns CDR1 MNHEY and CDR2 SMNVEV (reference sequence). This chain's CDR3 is CASRLGDRHYGYTF. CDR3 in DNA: TGTGCCAGCAGGTTAGGGGACAGGCACTATGGCTACACCTTC.

DNA for the CDR3: TGTGCCAGCAGCGCGCCGGGACAGGGATCCGGCTCCTACGAGCAGTACTTC. It encodes CASSAPGQGSGSYEQYF. V and J are TRBV11-2 and TRBJ2-7, with 9 bases fitting TRBD1. The V gene's germline CDR1 is SGHAT and CDR2 FQNNGV. CDR3 size: 17 residues. The V gene end was trimmed by 5 bases and the J gene end by 0 bases; junction bases not matched to a gene: 11.

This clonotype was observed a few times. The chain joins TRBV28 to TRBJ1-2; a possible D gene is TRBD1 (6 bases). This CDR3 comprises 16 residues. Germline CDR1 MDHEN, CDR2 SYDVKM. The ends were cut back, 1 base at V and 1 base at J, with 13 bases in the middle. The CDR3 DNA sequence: TGTGCCAGCAGTTTATCGCGGGGGGCCCATAACTATGGCTACACCTTC. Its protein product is CASSLSRGAHNYGYTF.

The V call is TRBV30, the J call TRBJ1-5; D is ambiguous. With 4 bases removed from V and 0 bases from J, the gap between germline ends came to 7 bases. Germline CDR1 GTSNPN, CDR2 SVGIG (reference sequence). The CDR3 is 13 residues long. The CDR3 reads CAWNADSNQPQHF. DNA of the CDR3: TGTGCCTGGAACGCAGATAGCAATCAGCCCCAGCATTTT.

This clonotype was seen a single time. CDR3 coding DNA: TGTGCCAGCAGCCAAGATCCAGCAGGAGGCTACACCTTC. Its translation: CASSQDPAGGYTF. The chain employs TRBV3-1 and TRBJ1-2; D gene uncertain. The germline V gene has CDR1 LGHDT and CDR2 YNNKEL (reference sequence). Trimming took off 0 bases at V and 8 bases at J, with 10 bases between the two ends. CDR3 size: 13 residues.

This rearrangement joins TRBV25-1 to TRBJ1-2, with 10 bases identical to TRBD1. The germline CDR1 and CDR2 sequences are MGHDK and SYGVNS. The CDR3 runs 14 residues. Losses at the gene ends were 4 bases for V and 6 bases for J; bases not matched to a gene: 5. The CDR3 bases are TGTGCCAGCAGTGGGGGGACAGGGGTAAATGGCTACACCTTC. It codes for CASSGGTGVNGYTF.

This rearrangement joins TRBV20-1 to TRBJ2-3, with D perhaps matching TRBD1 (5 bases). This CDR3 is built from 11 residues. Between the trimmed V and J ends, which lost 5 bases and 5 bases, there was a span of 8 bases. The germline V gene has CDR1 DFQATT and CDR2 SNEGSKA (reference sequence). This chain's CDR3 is CSAGQGDTQYF. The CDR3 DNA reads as TGCAGTGCTGGTCAGGGAGATACGCAGTATTTT.

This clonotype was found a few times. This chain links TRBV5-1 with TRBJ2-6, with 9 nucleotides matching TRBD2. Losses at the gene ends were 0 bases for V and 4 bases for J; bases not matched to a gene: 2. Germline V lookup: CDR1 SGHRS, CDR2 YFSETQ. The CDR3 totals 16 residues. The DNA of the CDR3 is TGCGCCAGCAGCTTGGAGCGGGGGGCCGGGGCCAACGTCCTGACTTTC. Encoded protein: CASSLERGAGANVLTF. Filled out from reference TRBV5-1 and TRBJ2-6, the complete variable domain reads KAGVTQTPRYLIKTRGQQVTLSCSPISGHRSVSWYQQTPGQGLQFLFEYFSETQRNKGNFPGRFSGRQFSNSRSEMNVSTLELGDSALYLCASSLERGAGANVLTFGAGSRLTVL.

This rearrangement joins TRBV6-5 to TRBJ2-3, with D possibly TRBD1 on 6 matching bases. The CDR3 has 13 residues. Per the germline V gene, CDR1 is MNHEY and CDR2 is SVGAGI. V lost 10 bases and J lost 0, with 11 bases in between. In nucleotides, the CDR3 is TGTGCCACTAGGGGGTGGAGCACAGATACGCAGTATTTT. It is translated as CATRGWSTDTQYF.

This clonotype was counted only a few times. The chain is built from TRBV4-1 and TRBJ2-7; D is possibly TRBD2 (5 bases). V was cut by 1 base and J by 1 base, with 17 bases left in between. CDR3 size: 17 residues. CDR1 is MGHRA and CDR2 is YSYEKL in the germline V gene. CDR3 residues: CASSQGVGLTRSYEQYF. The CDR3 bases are TGCGCCAGCAGCCAAGGGGTCGGGCTCACTAGGTCCTACGAGCAGTACTTC.

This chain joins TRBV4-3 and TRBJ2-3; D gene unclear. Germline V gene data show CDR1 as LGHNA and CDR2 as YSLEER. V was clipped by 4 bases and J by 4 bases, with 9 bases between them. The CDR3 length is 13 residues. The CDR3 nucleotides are TGCGCCAGCAGCCCAAATGGTCCAGATACGCAGTATTTT. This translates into CASSPNGPDTQYF.

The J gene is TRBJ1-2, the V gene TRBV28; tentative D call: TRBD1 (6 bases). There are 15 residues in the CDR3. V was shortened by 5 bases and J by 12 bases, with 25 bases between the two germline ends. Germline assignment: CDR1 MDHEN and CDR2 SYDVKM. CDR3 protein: CASSQRGGPLDQNTF. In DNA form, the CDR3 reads TGTGCCAGCAGTCAGAGGGGGGGGCCCCTTGATCAGAACACCTTC.